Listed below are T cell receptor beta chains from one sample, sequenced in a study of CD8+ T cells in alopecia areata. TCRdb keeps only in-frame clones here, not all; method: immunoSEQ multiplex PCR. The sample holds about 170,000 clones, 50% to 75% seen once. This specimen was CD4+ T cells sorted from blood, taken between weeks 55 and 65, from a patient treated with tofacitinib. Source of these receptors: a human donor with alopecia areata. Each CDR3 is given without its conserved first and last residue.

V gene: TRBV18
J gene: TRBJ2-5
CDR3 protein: ATMPSGQETQY

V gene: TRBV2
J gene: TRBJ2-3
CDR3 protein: GSGMVADTQY

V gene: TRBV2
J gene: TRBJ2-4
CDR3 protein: ASTPTGHPSQY

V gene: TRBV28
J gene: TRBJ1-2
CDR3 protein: ASSPDRSYGYT

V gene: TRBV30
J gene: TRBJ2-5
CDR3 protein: AWSVASQETQY

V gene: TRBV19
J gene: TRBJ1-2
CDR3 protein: ASSKTENYGYT

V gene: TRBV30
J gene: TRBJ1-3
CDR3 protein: AWTYDSGNTIY

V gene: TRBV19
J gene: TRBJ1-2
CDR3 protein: ASSGGQVFGNYGYT

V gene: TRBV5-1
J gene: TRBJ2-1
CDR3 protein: ASSPGGARNEQF

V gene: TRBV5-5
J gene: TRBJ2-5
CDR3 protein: ASSSGQGVWLETQY

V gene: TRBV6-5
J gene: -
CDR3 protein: ASSYSPDRSYEQY

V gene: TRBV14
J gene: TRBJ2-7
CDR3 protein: ASSQGQGVFYEQY

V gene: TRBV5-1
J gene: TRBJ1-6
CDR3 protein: ASSWVRVGDSPLH

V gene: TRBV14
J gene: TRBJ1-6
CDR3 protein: ASSQLINSPLH

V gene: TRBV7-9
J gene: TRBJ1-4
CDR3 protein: ASSPGYNEKLF

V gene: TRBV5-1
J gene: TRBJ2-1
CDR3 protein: ASSLTTGSVNEQF

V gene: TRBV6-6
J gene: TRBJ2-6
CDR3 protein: ASSYSVSGANVLT

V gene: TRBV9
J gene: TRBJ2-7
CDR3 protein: ASSVLDGASEQY

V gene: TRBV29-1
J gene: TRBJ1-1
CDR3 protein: SVSRVQRWDTEAF

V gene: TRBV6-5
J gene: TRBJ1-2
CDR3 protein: ASSYTGRTIGYT

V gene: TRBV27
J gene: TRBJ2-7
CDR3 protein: ASSPSLPYEQY

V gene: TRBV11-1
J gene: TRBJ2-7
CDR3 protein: ASSFRDRAAGEQY

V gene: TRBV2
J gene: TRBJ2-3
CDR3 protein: ATRTGKQADTQY

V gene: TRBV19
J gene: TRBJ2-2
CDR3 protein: ATRGTGIAGELF

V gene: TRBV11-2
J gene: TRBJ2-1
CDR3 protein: ASSLPGHHEQF

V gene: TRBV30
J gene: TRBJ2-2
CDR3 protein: AWSLRTTGELF

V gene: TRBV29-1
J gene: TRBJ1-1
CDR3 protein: SGRQGLYTEAF

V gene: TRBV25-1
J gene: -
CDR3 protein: ASRDGVGEQY

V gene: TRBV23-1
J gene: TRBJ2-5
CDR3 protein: ASSPSGGAVETQY

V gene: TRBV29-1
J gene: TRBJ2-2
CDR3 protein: SVLSPSNTGELF